Listed below are T cell receptor beta chains from one sample, sequenced in a study of blood T cell repertoires in COVID-19. Sequenced by immunoSEQ multiplex PCR; TCRdb stores in-frame clones only, minus some. The sample includes roughly 60,000 clones, roughly nine tenths of them seen just once. Sequencing was carried out using peripheral blood. All receptors derive from a human donor with acute or convalescent COVID-19. The donor label of this sample is uncertain. Each CDR3 is given with its conserved first and last residue. Fields, in order: J gene, clone size, V gene, D gene, CDR3 protein, CDR3 DNA. D genes are given only for firm matches. The size of a clone is reported for some rows only, either as once, few or many, or as a class for expanded clones.

TRBJ2-3	once	TRBV10-1	NA	CASSDGGSTDTQYF	TGCGCCAGCAGTGACGGGGGAAGCACAGATACGCAGTATTTT
TRBJ2-2	NA	TRBV5-6	TRBD2	CASSRGLAGGVGELFF	TGTGCCAGCAGCCGGGGACTAGCGGGAGGAGTCGGGGAGCTGTTTTTT
TRBJ2-2	once	TRBV19	TRBD2	CASSITSVTTGELFF	TGTGCCAGTAGTATAACTAGCGTTACCACCGGGGAGCTGTTTTTT
TRBJ2-1	NA	TRBV7-3	TRBD2	CASSSPGIAGANEQFF	TGTGCCAGCAGCTCCCCTGGGATAGCGGGAGCCAATGAGCAGTTCTTC
TRBJ2-3	NA	TRBV30	TRBD2	CAWSVELAGGADTQYF	TGTGCCTGGAGTGTAGAGCTAGCGGGGGGTGCAGATACGCAGTATTTT
TRBJ2-5	NA	TRBV5-1	NA	CASSLRGPETQYF	TGCGCCAGCAGCCTTAGAGGTCCGGAGACCCAGTACTTC
TRBJ1-5	NA	TRBV28	NA	CASSPTGYSNQPQHF	TGTGCCAGCAGCCCTACAGGTTATAGCAATCAGCCCCAGCATTTT
TRBJ2-1	NA	TRBV18	TRBD2	CASSPPVAGGLNEQFF	TGTGCCAGCTCACCACCGGTAGCGGGAGGTTTGAATGAGCAGTTCTTC
TRBJ2-7	NA	TRBV6-5	NA	CASKTYRDSSYEQYF	TGTGCCAGTAAGACCTACCGCGACAGCTCCTACGAGCAGTACTTC
TRBJ1-5	few	TRBV30	NA	CAWSGRDNQPQHF	TGTGCCTGGAGTGGCAGGGACAATCAGCCCCAGCATTTT
TRBJ1-5	NA	TRBV7-2	NA	CASSLDRGNQPQHF	TGTGCCAGCAGCTTAGACAGGGGCAATCAGCCCCAGCATTTT
TRBJ2-2	NA	TRBV5-1	TRBD2	CASSPTSGTITGELFF	TGCGCCAGCAGCCCCACTAGCGGGACCATCACCGGGGAGCTGTTTTTT
TRBJ2-2	NA	TRBV4-2	TRBD1	CASSQPGQPNTGELFF	TGTGCCAGCAGCCAACCGGGACAGCCTAACACCGGGGAGCTGTTTTTT
TRBJ1-1	NA	TRBV19	NA	CASSIGSALNTEAFF	TGTGCCAGTAGTATCGGGTCCGCGCTGAACACTGAAGCTTTCTTT
TRBJ2-1	once	TRBV2	NA	CASTPSSYNEQFF	TGTGCCAGCACCCCGAGCTCCTACAATGAGCAGTTCTTC
TRBJ1-5	once	TRBV2	TRBD1	CASSGQGSNQPQHF	TGTGCCAGCAGCGGACAGGGAAGCAATCAGCCCCAGCATTTT
TRBJ2-3	NA	TRBV2	NA	CASTAGLPPDTQYF	TGTGCCAGCACAGCTGGACTACCCCCCGATACGCAGTATTTT
TRBJ2-1	NA	TRBV5-1	TRBD2	CASSLSGGNYNEQFF	TGCGCCAGCAGCTTGTCCGGGGGGAACTACAATGAGCAGTTCTTC
TRBJ2-7	NA	TRBV18	NA	CASSPGRGEYEQYF	TGTGCCAGCTCACCTGGCAGGGGGGAATACGAGCAGTACTTC
TRBJ2-1	once	TRBV28	TRBD2	CASSISGRAVNEQFF	TGTGCCAGCAGTATTAGCGGGAGGGCCGTCAATGAGCAGTTCTTC
TRBJ2-3	NA	TRBV7-9	TRBD1	CASSLQGAGDTQYF	TGTGCCAGCAGCCTACAGGGGGCTGGAGATACGCAGTATTTT
TRBJ1-5	few	TRBV2	NA	CATNRDSNQPQHF	TGTGCCACTAACAGGGATAGCAATCAGCCCCAGCATTTT
TRBJ2-7	NA	TRBV7-6	TRBD1	CASSLAAGQGVYEQYF	TGTGCCAGCAGCTTAGCTGCGGGACAGGGTGTTTACGAGCAGTACTTC
TRBJ2-2	NA	TRBV19	TRBD2	CASSVGGGHTGELFF	TGTGCCAGTAGTGTAGGCGGGGGTCACACCGGGGAGCTGTTTTTT
TRBJ2-2	NA	TRBV7-8	NA	CASIGERRNTGELFF	TGTGCCAGCATCGGCGAGCGCCGGAACACCGGGGAGCTGTTTTTT
TRBJ2-2	NA	TRBV4-1	TRBD2	CASSRTGTRENTGELFF	TGCGCCAGCAGCCGAACCGGGACTAGGGAGAACACCGGGGAGCTGTTTTTT
TRBJ1-1	once	TRBV5-1	NA	CASSPSLAMSTEAFF	TGCGCCAGCAGCCCTAGTCTGGCAATGAGCACTGAAGCTTTCTTT
TRBJ1-1	NA	TRBV7-8	NA	CASSARMNTEAFF	TGTGCCAGCAGCGCCAGGATGAACACTGAAGCTTTCTTT
TRBJ1-1	NA	TRBV5-6	TRBD1	CASSLVGGQGATEAFF	TGTGCCAGCAGCTTGGTAGGTGGTCAGGGGGCTACTGAAGCTTTCTTT
TRBJ2-3	NA	TRBV6-5	TRBD2	CASGTSGGSTDTQYF	TGTGCCAGCGGGACTAGCGGGGGTAGCACAGATACGCAGTATTTT
TRBJ2-3	NA	TRBV27	NA	CASSQGGKGLTDTQYF	TGTGCCAGCAGCCAAGGGGGAAAGGGCCTCACAGATACGCAGTATTTT
TRBJ1-2	NA	TRBV1	NA	CTSSQDPAGIGKYGYTF	TGCACCAGCAGCCAAGATCCAGCGGGAATAGGGAAGTATGGCTACACCTTC
TRBJ2-1	NA	TRBV6-1	TRBD2	CASSELAGGYLYNEQFF	TGTGCCAGCAGTGAACTAGCGGGGGGGTATTTATACAATGAGCAGTTCTTC
TRBJ2-7	NA	TRBV18	NA	CASSPPGASSYEQYF	TGTGCCAGCTCACCACCTGGTGCCAGCTCCTACGAGCAGTACTTC
TRBJ1-1	once	TRBV7-2	NA	CASSDDSGTEAFF	TGTGCCAGCAGCGACGACAGTGGCACTGAAGCTTTCTTT
TRBJ1-5	NA	TRBV24-1	TRBD1	CATSGTGYDQPQHF	TGTGCCACCAGTGGGACAGGGTACGACCAGCCCCAGCATTTT
TRBJ2-3	NA	TRBV6-1	TRBD2	CASSESGRRADTQYF	TGTGCCAGCAGTGAAAGCGGGAGGCGAGCAGATACGCAGTATTTT
TRBJ1-5	once	TRBV19	NA	CASSMGTLEQPQHF	TGTGCCAGTAGTATGGGGACATTAGAACAGCCCCAGCATTTT
TRBJ2-6	NA	TRBV30	NA	CAWAAASGANVLTF	TGTGCCTGGGCAGCGGCTTCTGGGGCCAACGTCCTGACTTTC
TRBJ2-6	NA	TRBV10-2	TRBD1	CASSEMDRAGANVLTF	TGCGCCAGCAGTGAGATGGACAGGGCTGGGGCCAACGTCCTGACTTTC
TRBJ2-3	NA	TRBV5-1	TRBD2	CASKLAGRYTDTQYF	TGCGCCAGCAAGCTAGCGGGACGATACACAGATACGCAGTATTTT
TRBJ1-2	once	TRBV7-8	NA	CASTYRVPFRANYGYTF	TGTGCCAGCACATACAGGGTTCCTTTTCGGGCTAACTATGGCTACACCTTC
TRBJ1-1	NA	TRBV7-3	NA	CASSLQGNTEAFF	TGTGCCAGCAGCCTACAGGGGAACACTGAAGCTTTCTTT
TRBJ2-5	NA	TRBV19	TRBD2	CASSMGGGEETQYF	TGTGCCAGTAGTATGGGGGGGGGAGAAGAGACCCAGTACTTC
TRBJ2-1	NA	TRBV6-6	TRBD1	CASSPGQVNEQFF	TGTGCCAGCAGTCCGGGACAGGTCAATGAGCAGTTCTTC
TRBJ1-6	few	TRBV11-3	TRBD1	CASSLGTGDSPLHF	TGTGCCAGCAGCCTAGGGACAGGGGATTCACCCCTCCACTTT
TRBJ2-7	NA	TRBV19	TRBD2	CASSKGLAGYEQYF	TGTGCCAGTAGTAAGGGACTAGCGGGCTACGAGCAGTACTTC
TRBJ2-7	once	TRBV7-7	TRBD2	CASSASGGSYEQYF	TGTGCTAGCAGCGCTAGCGGGGGTTCCTACGAGCAGTACTTC
TRBJ2-5	NA	TRBV28	TRBD2	CASRPRGSGVQRETQYF	TGTGCCAGCAGACCTAGGGGTAGCGGGGTTCAGAGGGAGACCCAGTACTTC
TRBJ2-1	few	TRBV9	TRBD2	CASSVYLAGAYNEQFF	TGTGCCAGCAGCGTTTACCTAGCGGGAGCCTACAATGAGCAGTTCTTC
TRBJ1-5	NA	TRBV6-5	TRBD1	CASTKGQGVGQPQHF	TGTGCCAGCACCAAGGGACAGGGGGTGGGGCAGCCCCAGCATTTT
TRBJ1-3	NA	TRBV27	NA	CASSLGGGGNTIYF	TGTGCCAGCAGTTTGGGGGGTGGGGGAAACACCATATATTTT
TRBJ2-5	once	TRBV12-3/TRBV12-4	NA	CASSIEEETQYF	TGTGCCAGCAGCATAGAGGAGGAGACCCAGTACTTC
TRBJ2-1	few	TRBV14	TRBD1	CASSLGQGDVNEQFF	TGTGCCAGCAGCCTGGGACAGGGGGACGTCAATGAGCAGTTCTTC
TRBJ2-2	NA	TRBV6-2/TRBV6-3	NA	CASSFRTGELFF	TGTGCCAGCAGCTTCAGAACCGGGGAGCTGTTTTTT
TRBJ2-3	once	TRBV19	NA	CASQAGHSTDTQYF	TGTGCCAGTCAAGCAGGACATAGCACAGATACGCAGTATTTT
TRBJ2-1	NA	TRBV11-2	NA	CASSASLNNEQFF	TGTGCCAGCAGCGCTAGTCTCAACAATGAGCAGTTCTTC
TRBJ2-3	NA	TRBV2	TRBD1	CASSSDRGQDTQYF	TGTGCCAGCAGTTCGGACAGGGGGCAAGATACGCAGTATTTT
TRBJ2-5	NA	TRBV7-9	TRBD2	CASSLVGREFYETQYF	TGTGCCAGCAGCTTAGTAGGGCGGGAGTTCTACGAGACCCAGTACTTC